Presented here are 27 T cell receptor beta chains from one specimen sequenced in a study of read filtering for tumor transcriptome and immune sequencing. This library used roughly 0.4 ug RNA and molecular barcoded adaptors spanning alpha/delta and beta/gamma chains. TCRdb itself ran the reads through MiXCR, one entry per CDR3 protein. The sample consists of 100,000 to 150,000 distinct CDR3 sequences, approximately 13% of them appearing once. The sample comprised a population of CD138-negative cells sorted from bone marrow. These TCRs come from a donor aged 40 or older with multiple myeloma.

The gene calls are TRBV7-9 and TRBJ2-1; a weak D match, TRBD2 (6 bases). Germline CDR1 SEHNR, CDR2 FQNEAQ (reference sequence). The CDR3 sequence is 16 residues long. Trimming left V 5 bases short and J 10 bases short, with 24 bases between. In nucleotides, the CDR3 is TGTGCCAGCAGCCCCCGGGTAGCGGCACACTCCAAAGAGCAGTTCTTC. Its protein is CASSPRVAAHSKEQFF.

On this clonotype: A much larger clone differs from this one at a single base, so this may be a read error. The chain combines TRBV9 with TRBJ2-1, with D possibly being TRBD2 (6 bases). The CDR3 is made up of 16 amino acids. The germline V gene has CDR1 SGDLS and CDR2 YYNGEE. As DNA, the CDR3 is TGTGCCAGCAGCGTAGATGGGGGGAGCTCCTACAAGGAGCAGTTCTTC. Translation gives CASSVDGGSSYKEQFF.

Many counts were recorded for this clonotype. The rearrangement uses TRBV7-9 and TRBJ2-7; 7 bases map to TRBD2. V shed 5 bases and J 2 bases; nucleotides not matched to a gene: 9. The CDR3 loop spans 15 amino acids. Germline V gene sequence: CDR1 SEHNR, CDR2 FQNEAQ (reference sequence). CDR3 protein: CASSPFGGSTYEQYF. The CDR3 DNA reads TGTGCCAGCAGCCCTTTTGGCGGGAGTACCTACGAGCAGTACTTC. The full variable domain, completed using reference TRBV7-9 and TRBJ2-7, is DTGVSQNPRHKITKRGQNVTFRCDPISEHNRLYWYRQTLGQGPEFLTYFQNEAQLEKSRLLSDRFSAERPKGSFSTLEIQRTEQGDSAMYLCASSPFGGSTYEQYFGPGTRLTVT.

This clonotype has at least ten counts. V gene TRBV30 combines with J gene TRBJ2-6; TRBD1 aligns across 7 bases. The CDR3 extends over 14 amino acids. Germline CDR1 GTSNPN, CDR2 SVGIG (reference sequence). J gave up 0 bases and V 7 bases, and 3 bases lay outside the gene matches. As DNA, the CDR3 is TGTGCCTCTGGACAGGTCTCTGGGGCCAACGTCCTGACTTTC. Amino acid sequence: CASGQVSGANVLTF.

This clonotype was seen at least ten times. This chain uses TRBV6-4 with TRBJ2-2, with D perhaps matching TRBD2 (5 bases). Trimming took 5 bases from V and 7 from J, leaving 17 bases between them. CDR3 length: 15 amino acids. The germline gives CDR1 MRHNA, CDR2 SNTAGT. In DNA, the CDR3 is TGTGCCAGCAGTCCCTCGGCCGCGGGTATCGGGGAGCTGTTTTTT. It specifies CASSPSAAGIGELFF.

This clonotype has a count of ten or more. CDR3 amino acids: CASSLGGLGIDEQYF. The CDR3 nucleotides read TGTGCCAGCAGCTTAGGGGGACTGGGCATCGACGAGCAGTACTTC. The chain is built from TRBV7-2 and TRBJ2-7; TRBD2 is a possible D gene (6 bases). This CDR3 region has 15 residues. The V end lost 1 base, the J end lost 5 bases, and 15 bases lay between the germline ends. CDR1 is SGHTA and CDR2 is FQGNSA in the germline V gene.

This clonotype has at least ten counts. The gene calls are TRBV14 and TRBJ1-1; TRBD1 matches 7 bases. The CDR3 has 15 amino acids. V dropped 5 bases and J dropped 2; count of bases not matched to a gene: 8. CDR1 is SGHDN and CDR2 is FVKESK in the germline V gene. DNA for the CDR3: TGTGCCAGCAGCAGGACAGGCGGACCAAACACTGAAGCTTTCTTT. It yields the protein CASSRTGGPNTEAFF.

There are many counts of this clonotype. The chain recombines TRBV7-9 with TRBJ2-1; 9 nucleotides align to TRBD1. V shed 2 bases and J 8 bases; nucleotides not matched to a gene: 4. This CDR3 comprises 14 residues. Per the germline V gene, CDR1 is SEHNR and CDR2 is FQNEAQ (reference sequence). The CDR3 bases are TGTGCCAGCAGCTTACCGGGACAGGGATATGAGCAGTTCTTC. This translates into CASSLPGQGYEQFF.

This clonotype appeared many times. V gene TRBV7-3 combines with J gene TRBJ2-7; D uncertain. With 3 bases removed from V and 6 bases from J, the gap between germline ends came to 9 bases. The CDR3 contains 12 residues. Germline lookup yields CDR1 SGHTA and CDR2 FQGTGA. The CDR3 reads CASSFNMGEQYF. DNA for the CDR3: TGTGCCAGCAGCTTCAACATGGGCGAGCAGTACTTC.

This clonotype was observed a few times. The chain recombines TRBV3-1 with TRBJ2-5; no clear D. Germline V gene lookup returns CDR1 LGHDT and CDR2 YNNKEL (reference sequence). The CDR3 consists of 11 residues. V dropped 8 bases and J dropped 4 bases, with 8 bases sitting between them. The CDR3 DNA reads TGTGCCAGCTCTCAACCAGAGACCCAGTACTTC. Protein sequence: CASSQPETQYF.

This clonotype has only a few counts. This chain connects TRBV10-3 to TRBJ2-7; D uncertain. The CDR3 is made up of 12 amino acids. V was clipped by 4 bases and J by 4 bases, with 8 bases between them. Germline V gene data show CDR1 as ENHRY and CDR2 as SYGVKD. CDR3 nucleotides: TGTGCCATCAGTGGAGGCTATTACGAGCAGTACTTC. Protein product: CAISGGYYEQYF.

This clonotype was counted a few times. The chain recombines TRBV7-9 with TRBJ1-5; D gene uncertain. The CDR3 extends over 16 amino acids. The V end lost 1 base, the J end lost 1 base, and 11 bases lay between the germline ends. Looked up from germline, CDR1 is SEHNR and CDR2 is FQNEAQ (reference sequence). The CDR3 nucleotides are TGTGCCAGCAGCTTAGGGCCCCCGGGAAGCAATCAGCCCCAGCATTTT. Amino acid sequence: CASSLGPPGSNQPQHF.

This clonotype was seen ten or more times. The genes are TRBV14 and TRBJ2-1, with D maybe TRBD1 (5 bases). Trimming stripped 1 base from V and 15 bases from J, with 10 bases between. CDR1 and CDR2 from the germline V gene are SGHDN and FVKESK. The CDR3 runs to 11 residues. CDR3 protein: CASSQAQGWFF. The CDR3 nucleotides read TGTGCCAGCAGCCAAGCTCAGGGTTGGTTCTTC.

This clonotype was detected many times. The rearrangement joins TRBV11-2 to TRBJ1-1; 7 nucleotides align to TRBD1. The ends lost 3 bases at V and 4 bases at J; junction bases unmatched: 8. This CDR3 is built from 15 residues. Germline assignment: CDR1 SGHAT and CDR2 FQNNGV. CDR3 in DNA: TGTGCCAGCAGCTTTACCCGGACAGGTAGCACTGAAGCTTTCTTT. Translation gives CASSFTRTGSTEAFF. Variable domain in full (rest from reference TRBV11-2 and TRBJ1-1): EAGVAQSPRYKIIEKRQSVAFWCNPISGHATLYWYQQILGQGPKLLIQFQNNGVVDDSQLPKDRFSAERLKGVDSTLKIQPAKLEDSAVYLCASSFTRTGSTEAFFGQGTRLTVV.

Many counts were recorded for this clonotype. This chain connects TRBV6-2 or TRBV6-3 to TRBJ2-7; 7 nucleotides agree with TRBD1. Germline CDR1 and CDR2: MNHEY and SVGEGT. The CDR3 consists of 13 residues. V lost 6 bases, J lost 0 bases, and 2 bases stayed unmatched. The CDR3 loop is CASSDRVSYEQYF. The DNA for the CDR3 is TGTGCCAGCAGCGACAGGGTCTCCTACGAGCAGTACTTC.

This clonotype was counted at least ten times. The rearrangement links TRBV7-2 to TRBJ2-7; D is perhaps TRBD2 (6 bases). The ends were cut back, 5 bases at V and 0 bases at J, with 20 bases in the middle. The CDR3 is made up of 17 amino acids. The germline gives CDR1 SGHTA, CDR2 FQGNSA. CDR3: CASSPQGSHSGSYEQYF. The CDR3 DNA is TGTGCCAGCAGCCCACAAGGTTCCCATAGCGGCTCCTACGAGCAGTACTTC. Combining the CDR3 with reference TRBV7-2 and TRBJ2-7 gives the whole variable domain GAGVSQSPSNKVTEKGKDVELRCDPISGHTALYWYRQSLGQGLEFLIYFQGNSAPDKSGLPSDRFSAERTGGSVSTLTIQRTQQEDSAVYLCASSPQGSHSGSYEQYFGPGTRLTVT.

At least ten counts were recorded for this clonotype. The V and J genes are TRBV6-2 or TRBV6-3 and TRBJ2-7, with D possibly being TRBD2 (5 bases). The CDR3 spans 15 residues. Trimming shortened V by 6 bases and J by 4 bases, and 19 bases separated the two germline ends. Germline CDR1 reads MNHEY; CDR2 reads SVGEGT. The CDR3 protein is CASRYGMGYLYEQYF. The DNA for the CDR3 is TGTGCCAGCAGGTACGGGATGGGCTACCTATACGAGCAGTACTTC.

A word on this clonotype: A much bigger clone sits one base away, suggesting this may be a read error. In this CDR3 the conserved last residue, phenylalanine or tryptophan, is missing, so a read error is likely. The chain has TRBV15 and TRBJ2-3; D is tentatively TRBD1 or TRBD2 (5 bases each). Germline CDR1 reads LNHNV; CDR2 reads YYDKDF (reference sequence). V was pared by 3 bases and J by 4 bases, with 11 bases between. The CDR3 is 14 residues long. This CDR3 is CATSRVGTPDTQYL. The CDR3 DNA is TGTGCCACCAGCAGGGTAGGGACCCCAGATACGCAGTATTTA.

The sample holds one count of this clonotype. The J gene is TRBJ2-1, the V gene TRBV11-2, with 7 bases lining up with TRBD1. The J call is doubtful: the DNA matches TRBJ2-7 better. The CDR3 is made up of 14 amino acids. The germline V gene has CDR1 SGHAT and CDR2 FQNNGV. The CDR3 region has the DNA TGTGCCAGCAGCCTGACAGGGTCGGGGTTTGAGCAGTACTTC. Protein product: CASSLTGSGFEQYF.

On this clonotype itself: This may arise from a read error, as a much more abundant clone is one base away. The chain joins TRBV7-9 to TRBJ1-5, with TRBD1 matching over 8 bases. The CDR3 loop spans 12 amino acids. The J segment lost 12 bases and the V segment lost 3 bases, leaving 4 bases of the junction unmatched. CDR1 is SEHNR, CDR2 FQNEAQ, per germline (reference sequence). The CDR3 here is CASSFAGGGQHF. As DNA, the CDR3 is TGTGCCAGCAGCTTTGCAGGGGGCGGCCAGCATTTT.

This clonotype was recorded many times. The CDR3 bases are TGCGCCAGCAGCCCGATACGGGGGAGGGGCTACAATGAGCAGTTCTTC. Translated, it gives CASSPIRGRGYNEQFF. The J gene is TRBJ2-1, the V gene TRBV5-1; 7 bases line up with TRBD2. Germline lookup yields CDR1 SGHRS and CDR2 YFSETQ. This CDR3 has 16 amino acids. J lost 3 bases, V lost 4 bases, and 10 bases had no gene match.

This clonotype showed up many times. The rearrangement joins TRBV7-8 to TRBJ2-3; unclear D gene. The CDR3 sequence is 13 residues long. CDR1 and CDR2 (germline): SGHVS, FQNEAQ. The V end lost 5 bases, the J end lost 5 bases, and 11 bases lay between the germline ends. CDR3 residues: CASSNPDRDTQYF. Here the CDR3 DNA reads TGTGCCAGCAGCAACCCAGACCGAGATACGCAGTATTTT.

This clonotype was observed at least ten times. The V gene is TRBV4-1, the J gene TRBJ2-5; D remains unclear. CDR1 MGHRA and CDR2 YSYEKL come from the germline V gene. Trimming took 1 base from V and 1 from J, leaving 10 bases between them. This CDR3 comprises 15 residues. CDR3 in amino acids: CASSQVLLPQETQYF. The CDR3, as DNA: TGCGCCAGCAGCCAAGTTCTTCTACCCCAAGAGACCCAGTACTTC.

This clonotype was seen at least ten times. The rearrangement joins TRBV29-1 to TRBJ2-3, with TRBD1 matching over 8 bases. Losses at the gene ends were 5 bases for V and 1 base for J; bases not matched to a gene: 2. Germline values: CDR1 SQVTM, CDR2 ANQGSEA. The CDR3 has 13 residues. Here the CDR3 DNA reads TGCAGCGTTTCGGGACAGGGCACAGATACGCAGTATTTT. Translating it yields CSVSGQGTDTQYF.

Remarks on this clonotype: A read error is possible here, since a much larger clone lies one base away. J is TRBJ2-1 and V is TRBV5-8, with 9 bases that match TRBD1. The germline CDR1 and CDR2 sequences are SGHTS and YDEGEE. The CDR3 has 14 residues. Here the CDR3 DNA reads TGTGCCAGCAGTCTTATCGGACAGGGGAATGGGCAGTTCTTC. Protein: CASSLIGQGNGQFF.

Many counts were recorded for this clonotype. The V gene is TRBV5-1, the J gene TRBJ2-1, with D perhaps matching TRBD1 or TRBD2 (5 bases each). There are 15 residues in the CDR3. V lost 3 bases, J lost 5 bases, and 15 bases lay in between. Germline lookup yields CDR1 SGHRS and CDR2 YFSETQ. CDR3 bases: TGCGCCAGCAGCTCCGTGGGGACCCCAAACAATGAGCAGTTCTTC. The encoded protein is CASSSVGTPNNEQFF.

This clonotype was recorded many times. The V gene is TRBV27, the J gene TRBJ2-1; 15 bases are shared with TRBD2. This CDR3 has 18 residues. V lost 5 bases and J lost 2; bases outside the gene matches: 7. Germline loops: CDR1 MNHEY, CDR2 SMNVEV (reference sequence). CDR3 nucleotide sequence: TGTGCCAGCAGTCCGGGGACTAGCGGGAGGTCGACCTACAATGAGCAGTTCTTC. It translates to CASSPGTSGRSTYNEQFF.